This TCR beta chain is from a study of cytomegalovirus exposure and HLA in healthy donors. Of note for this clone: Its antigen is currently unknown.

Trimming removed 5 bases from V and 4 bases from J, with 17 bases in between. The germline V gene encodes CDR1 SNHLY and CDR2 FYNNEI. The CDR3 sequence is 15 residues long. A multiplex PCR was run with 60 Vbeta primers and 13 Jbeta primers. Clones were sequenced by immunoSEQ multiplex PCR, and TCRdb holds only the in-frame ones, with some missing. The table has approximately 89,000 clones, about two thirds seen once. Study-wide results and caveats: In a later analysis, an Asian-associated ancestry cluster reportedly showed fewer N-insertions than the roughly 690-donor mean.

Material: PBMCs. This chain uses TRBV2 with TRBJ1-2; TRBD1 might be the D (6 bases). The sequence derives from a female donor in good health and CMV-seronegative. The CDR3 protein is CASSLIGQPPYGYTF. The CDR3 nucleotides are TGTGCCAGCAGTCTAATAGGACAGCCACCCTATGGCTACACCTTC.